These 5 T cell receptor beta chains were sequenced from one sample in a study of T cells in Graves' hyperthyroidism and ophthalmopathy. TCR beta CDR3 regions were amplified from RNA transcripts. HTBI primers were the set used in a first-round RT-PCR of the TCR CDR3. TCRdb recomputed calls from the multiplex PCR reads with MiXCR, one row per CDR3 protein. The sample comprises approximately 690,000 distinct CDR3 sequences, roughly 14% of which are singletons, and approximately 12% rests with the top ten. The specimen was blood. These receptors were obtained from a woman between 45 and 60 years old with Graves' ophthalmopathy.

This clonotype was seen more than once but under ten times. The J gene is TRBJ1-5, the V gene TRBV20-1; D remains ambiguous. The CDR3 is 14 amino acids. The germline CDR1 and CDR2 sequences are DFQATT and SNEGSKA (reference sequence). Deletions cut 3 bases from V and 0 bases from J, with 9 bases between. The CDR3 loop reads CSARRPVSNQPQHF. The CDR3 DNA sequence: TGCAGTGCTAGGAGGCCAGTTAGCAATCAGCCCCAGCATTTT.

The chain recombines TRBV6-1 with TRBJ2-2; 8 bases agree with TRBD1. Trimming cost V 5 bases and J 4 bases; bases outside gene matches: 6. Looked up from germline, CDR1 is MNHNS and CDR2 is SASEGT. The CDR3 is 15 residues long. CDR3 DNA sequence: TGTGCCAGCAGTTTGCAGGGGGCGGTCACCGGGGAGCTGTTTTTT. Residues: CASSLQGAVTGELFF.

Many counts were recorded for this clonotype. The rearrangement joins TRBV27 to TRBJ2-3; the D gene is possibly TRBD2 (6 bases). The V end was cut by 0 bases, the J end by 1 base, with 11 bases between. CDR1 and CDR2 (germline): MNHEY, SMNVEV (reference sequence). There are 16 residues in the CDR3. The DNA for the CDR3 is TGTGCCAGCAGTTTATCGTCGGGAGCCGGCACAGATACGCAGTATTTT. Translation gives CASSLSSGAGTDTQYF.

This clonotype has a count of ten or more. V usage is TRBV10-3 and J usage is TRBJ2-1, with D possibly being TRBD2 (5 bases). Germline assignment: CDR1 ENHRY and CDR2 SYGVKD. This CDR3 is 15 amino acids long. Trimming took 0 bases from V and 7 from J, leaving 13 bases between them. In DNA, the CDR3 is TGTGCCATCAGTGAGTCGGGCGGGTTGAGTAATGAGCAGTTCTTC. Protein product: CAISESGGLSNEQFF.

The V and J genes are TRBV9 and TRBJ2-7, with D tentatively TRBD1 or TRBD2 (5 bases each). Deletions cut 4 bases from V and 7 bases from J, with 15 bases between. CDR1 and CDR2 (germline): SGDLS, YYNGEE. This CDR3 is built from 13 residues. Here the CDR3 reads CASSLRFEGEQYF. CDR3 bases: TGTGCCAGCAGCCTCCGTTTCGAGGGGGAGCAGTACTTC.